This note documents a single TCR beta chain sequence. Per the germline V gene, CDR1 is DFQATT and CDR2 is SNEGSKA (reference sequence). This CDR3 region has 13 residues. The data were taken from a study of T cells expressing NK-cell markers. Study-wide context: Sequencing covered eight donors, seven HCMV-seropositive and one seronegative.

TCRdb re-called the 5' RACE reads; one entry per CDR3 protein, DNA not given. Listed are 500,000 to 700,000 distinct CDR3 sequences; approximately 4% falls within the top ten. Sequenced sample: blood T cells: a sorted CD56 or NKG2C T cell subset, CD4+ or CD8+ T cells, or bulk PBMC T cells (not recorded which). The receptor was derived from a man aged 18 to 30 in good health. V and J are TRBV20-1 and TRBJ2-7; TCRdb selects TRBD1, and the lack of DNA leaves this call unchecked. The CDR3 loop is CSADENDRGEQYF.